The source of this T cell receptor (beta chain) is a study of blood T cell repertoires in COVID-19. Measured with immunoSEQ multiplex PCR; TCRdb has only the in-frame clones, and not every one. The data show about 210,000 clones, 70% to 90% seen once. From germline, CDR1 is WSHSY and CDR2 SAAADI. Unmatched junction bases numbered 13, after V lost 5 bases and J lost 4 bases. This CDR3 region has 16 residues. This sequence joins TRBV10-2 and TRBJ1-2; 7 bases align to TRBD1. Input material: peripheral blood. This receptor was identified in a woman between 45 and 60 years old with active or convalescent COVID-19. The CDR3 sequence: CASSPGTAGDTYGYTF. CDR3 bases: TGCGCCAGCAGTCCCGGGACAGCGGGGGACACCTATGGCTACACCTTC.